This T cell receptor (beta chain) is from a study of blood T cell repertoires in COVID-19. Original data processing: Reference gene primer amplification in the assay estimated nucleated cell counts. Here immunoSEQ multiplex PCR was the method, and the copy in TCRdb shows in-frame clones only, minus some. The DNA was the basis for D and trimming; V, J and clone size are from that table. The sample has 140,000 or so clones, about 84% seen once; the top ten hold approximately 5%. Only one count was recorded for this clone. The CDR3 consists of 13 residues. V lost 4 bases and J lost 2, with 8 bases in between. Germline lookup yields CDR1 MNHEY and CDR2 SMNVEV (reference sequence).

The sequencing input was peripheral blood. The TCR was taken from a woman aged 45-59 years with acute or convalescent COVID-19. This chain connects TRBV27 to TRBJ1-2; no reliable D call. The CDR3 nucleotides read TGTGCCAGCAGTTCCTCCCCGAACTATGGCTACACCTTC. It specifies CASSSSPNYGYTF.